This TCR beta chain was identified during a study of blood T cell repertoires in COVID-19. The table came from immunoSEQ multiplex PCR; TCRdb's copy has only in-frame clones and leaves some out. The sample has under 70,000 clones, 91% seen once. Trimming at V came to 5 bases and at J to 6 bases, leaving 4 bases not matched to a gene. Germline values: CDR1 SQVTM, CDR2 ANQGSEA. This CDR3 spans 12 amino acids. The chain recombines TRBV29-1 with TRBJ1-5; 7 bases agree with TRBD1. Sequenced material: peripheral blood. The sequence came from a woman between 55 and 75 years old with active or convalescent COVID-19. CDR3 region: CSVKTGSQPQHF. The DNA of the CDR3 is TGCAGCGTTAAGACAGGGAGTCAGCCCCAGCATTTT.